This T cell receptor (beta chain) was profiled in a study of T cells in Graves' hyperthyroidism and ophthalmopathy. This CDR3 has 15 amino acids. Unmatched junction bases numbered 4, after V lost 2 bases and J lost 1 base. The germline gives CDR1 SGHRS, CDR2 YFSETQ. RNA transcripts provided the source from which TCR beta CDR3 regions were amplified. The HTBI set primed first-round TCR CDR3 RT-PCR. TCRdb fed the multiplex PCR reads into MiXCR, producing one record per CDR3 protein. The sample consists of about 350,000 distinct CDR3 sequences, around 18% of them appearing once. The PBMCs had their origin in roughly 10 ml of fresh peripheral blood. This clonotype showed up many times.

Sequences were obtained from blood. The chain employs TRBV5-1 and TRBJ2-7; TRBD1 matches at 9 bases. The receptor comes from a woman aged 40-49 years with Graves' ophthalmopathy. In DNA form, the CDR3 reads TGCGCCAGCAGCTTCCCGGGACAGGGTTCCTACGAGCAGTACTTC. Translating it yields CASSFPGQGSYEQYF.